These 18 T cell receptor beta chains were sequenced from one sample in a study of blood T cell repertoires in COVID-19. The protocol was immunoSEQ multiplex PCR, while the TCRdb copy is restricted to in-frame clones and leaves out a portion. Of a few hundred thousand clones listed, less than 90% are singletons. The sample comprised PBMCs or T cells enriched from blood (not recorded which). The receptors derive from a woman between 50 and 59 years old who had recovered from COVID-19.

The V call is TRBV7-9, the J call TRBJ2-1; 9 bases map to TRBD1. CDR1 is SEHNR and CDR2 is FQNEAQ in the germline V gene (reference sequence). The CDR3 runs to 18 residues. The J segment lost 6 bases and the V segment lost 5 bases, leaving 17 bases of the junction unmatched. CDR3 nucleotides: TGTGCCAGCAGCACCCTTCTGGAAGCCGGGACAGGGCGCAATGAGCAGTTCTTC. Residues: CASSTLLEAGTGRNEQFF.

This chain connects TRBV5-6 to TRBJ2-5, with 9 bases that match TRBD1. The V gene's germline CDR1 is SGHDT and CDR2 YYEEEE. The CDR3 length is 15 residues. The ends lost 3 bases at V and 5 bases at J; junction bases unmatched: 8. The CDR3 DNA follows: TGTGCCAGCAGCTCACGGACAGGGGCAGTGGAGACCCAGTACTTC. It encodes CASSSRTGAVETQYF.

V is TRBV19 and J is TRBJ1-5, with 8 positions matching TRBD1. Trimming took 6 bases from V and 2 from J; bases not matched to a gene: 6. Germline loops: CDR1 LNHDA, CDR2 SQIVND (reference sequence). The CDR3 contains 15 residues. DNA of the CDR3: TGTGCCAGTAGACAATCGGACAGGGGCAATCAGCCCCAGCATTTT. Amino acid sequence: CASRQSDRGNQPQHF.

This clone was seen only a few times. This chain joins TRBV5-6 and TRBJ1-2; D possibly corresponds to TRBD1 (5 bases). Germline CDR1 reads SGHDT; CDR2 reads YYEEEE. Trimming shortened V by 4 bases and J by 2 bases, and 9 bases separated the two germline ends. The CDR3 totals 13 residues. The CDR3 is CASSVDKNYGYTF. DNA for the CDR3: TGTGCCAGCAGCGTGGACAAGAACTATGGCTACACCTTC.

This clone appeared once. The rearrangement joins TRBV29-1 to TRBJ2-2, with TRBD1 as a possible D gene (6 bases). CDR3 size: 12 residues. Trimming removed 6 bases from V and 4 bases from J, with 9 bases in between. The V gene's germline CDR1 is SQVTM and CDR2 ANQGSEA. CDR3 bases: TGCAGCGTGGACAGTTTCACCGGGGAGCTGTTTTTT. Its protein product is CSVDSFTGELFF.

The table lists this clone with a count of one. The J gene is TRBJ2-7, the V gene TRBV7-9; no clear D gene. CDR1 and CDR2 (germline): SEHNR, FQNEAQ (reference sequence). With 1 base removed from V and 6 bases from J, the gap between germline ends came to 13 bases. The CDR3 sequence is 14 residues long. This chain's CDR3 is CASSLDQSFSEQYF. CDR3 DNA: TGTGCCAGCAGCTTAGACCAATCCTTTAGCGAGCAGTACTTC.

The table lists this clone with a count of one. Mismatch with germline at one junction end may stem from a read error. CDR3 bases: TGTGCCAGCAGCGAATCGGGGATAACGGAGGGAAAACTGTTTTTT. Its translation is CASSESGITEGKLFF. The V call is TRBV25-1, the J call TRBJ1-4; D remains ambiguous. Per germline, CDR1 MGHDK and CDR2 SYGVNS. The CDR3 length is 15 residues.

The chain recombines TRBV25-1 with TRBJ1-1; D unclear. Germline-derived CDR1 and CDR2 are MGHDK and SYGVNS. V lost 6 bases to trimming and J lost 6 bases, with 8 bases between them. This CDR3 is 11 amino acids long. CDR3 amino acids: CASSANAEAFF. The CDR3 nucleotides are TGTGCCAGCAGCGCTAACGCTGAAGCTTTCTTT.

The chain recombines TRBV5-3 with TRBJ1-5; D is unclear. TRBV5-3 is an ORF, with its function uncertain. V shed 4 bases and J shed 0 bases, with 23 bases lying between them. The CDR3 covers 19 residues. In DNA, the CDR3 is TGTGCCAGAAGCAAACACCCATCAGAACCGATATCTAGCAATCAGCCCCAGCATTTT. This gives the protein CARSKHPSEPISSNQPQHF.

The chain is built from TRBV9 and TRBJ2-1; 7 nucleotides align to TRBD2. Germline V CDR1 and CDR2: SGDLS, YYNGEE. Trimming at V came to 0 bases and at J to 2 bases, leaving 5 bases not matched to a gene. This CDR3 spans 16 amino acids. The CDR3, as DNA: TGTGCCAGCAGCGTAGGGGCAAGCGGGGCCTACAATGAGCAGTTCTTC. Residues: CASSVGASGAYNEQFF.

This chain uses TRBV19 with TRBJ2-7, with D perhaps TRBD2 (5 bases). CDR1 is LNHDA, CDR2 SQIVND, per germline (reference sequence). The V end was cut by 6 bases, the J end by 6 bases, with 9 bases between. CDR3 size: 11 residues. CDR3 region: CASSNRGEQYF. The CDR3 nucleotides read TGTGCCAGTAGCAACCGGGGCGAGCAGTACTTC.

The chain carries TRBV5-1 and TRBJ2-5; the D gene is possibly TRBD2 (5 bases). The germline CDR1 and CDR2 sequences are SGHRS and YFSETQ. The CDR3 loop spans 11 amino acids. The germline V and J ends were trimmed by 7 bases and 5 bases, with 9 bases remaining between them. CDR3 sequence: CASGGRETQYF. The CDR3 DNA follows: TGCGCCAGCGGAGGACGGGAGACCCAGTACTTC. Combining the CDR3 with reference TRBV5-1 and TRBJ2-5 gives the whole variable domain KAGVTQTPRYLIKTRGQQVTLSCSPISGHRSVSWYQQTPGQGLQFLFEYFSETQRNKGNFPGRFSGRQFSNSRSEMNVSTLELGDSALYLCASGGRETQYFGPGTRLLVL.

This clone came up a few times. The chain joins TRBV3-1 (or the pseudogene TRBV3-2) to TRBJ1-6; no clear D gene. The CDR3 is 14 residues long. CDR1 is LGHDT and CDR2 is YNNKEL in the germline V gene (reference sequence). V lost 2 bases and J 10 bases, leaving 12 bases between the germline ends. The CDR3 sequence is CASSQNAGSSPLHF. In nucleotides, the CDR3 is TGTGCCAGCAGCCAAAATGCGGGGAGCTCACCCCTCCACTTT.

The chain carries TRBV6-5 and TRBJ1-2, with 7 bases identical to TRBD1. This CDR3 region has 14 residues. The germline gives CDR1 MNHEY, CDR2 SVGAGI. J was trimmed by 0 bases and V by 5 bases; bases with no gene match: 3. Here the CDR3 DNA reads TGTGCCAGCAGTCACAGGGGCGCTAACTATGGCTACACCTTC. This codes for CASSHRGANYGYTF.

This CDR3 is CASSEGGSGNTIYF. The CDR3 DNA sequence: TGTGCCAGCAGTGAGGGAGGGTCCGGAAACACCATATATTTT. The chain uses TRBV5-4 and TRBJ1-3; D gene uncertain. The V and J ends lost 5 bases and 4 bases respectively, with 13 bases between them. Germline V gives CDR1 SGHNT, CDR2 YYREEE (reference sequence). The CDR3 covers 14 residues.

This chain uses TRBV7-8 with TRBJ1-3; D possibly corresponds to TRBD1 (5 bases). Germline CDR1 SGHVS, CDR2 FQNEAQ. The CDR3 is made up of 15 amino acids. V shed 2 bases and J shed 0 bases, with 8 bases lying between them. The chain's CDR3 is CASSLTGTSGNTIYF. CDR3 sequence (DNA): TGTGCCAGCAGCTTAACAGGAACCTCTGGAAACACCATATATTTT. Combining the CDR3 with reference TRBV7-8 and TRBJ1-3 gives the whole variable domain GAGVSQSPRYKVAKRGQDVALRCDPISGHVSLFWYQQALGQGPEFLTYFQNEAQLDKSGLPSDRFFAERPEGSVSTLKIQRTQQEDSAVYLCASSLTGTSGNTIYFGEGSWLTVV.

This clone was found once. The chain combines TRBV7-9 with TRBJ2-7, with TRBD2 identical over 9 bases. Trimming took 1 base from V and 3 from J; bases not matched to a gene: 4. Germline assignment: CDR1 SEHNR and CDR2 FQNEAQ (reference sequence). The CDR3 contains 15 residues. This chain's CDR3 is CASSLGPSGVYEQYF. The CDR3 nucleotides read TGTGCCAGCAGCTTAGGCCCTAGCGGGGTCTACGAGCAGTACTTC.

This clone was picked up a small number of times. The chain uses TRBV5-4 and TRBJ1-1; tentatively, D is TRBD1 (6 bases). V was trimmed by 0 bases and J by 5 bases, leaving 17 bases between them. The V gene's germline CDR1 is SGHNT and CDR2 YYREEE (reference sequence). The CDR3 runs 16 residues. This CDR3 is CASSLVLGAGRTEAFF. The CDR3 region has the DNA TGTGCCAGCAGCTTGGTTCTGGGGGCCGGACGGACTGAAGCTTTCTTT.